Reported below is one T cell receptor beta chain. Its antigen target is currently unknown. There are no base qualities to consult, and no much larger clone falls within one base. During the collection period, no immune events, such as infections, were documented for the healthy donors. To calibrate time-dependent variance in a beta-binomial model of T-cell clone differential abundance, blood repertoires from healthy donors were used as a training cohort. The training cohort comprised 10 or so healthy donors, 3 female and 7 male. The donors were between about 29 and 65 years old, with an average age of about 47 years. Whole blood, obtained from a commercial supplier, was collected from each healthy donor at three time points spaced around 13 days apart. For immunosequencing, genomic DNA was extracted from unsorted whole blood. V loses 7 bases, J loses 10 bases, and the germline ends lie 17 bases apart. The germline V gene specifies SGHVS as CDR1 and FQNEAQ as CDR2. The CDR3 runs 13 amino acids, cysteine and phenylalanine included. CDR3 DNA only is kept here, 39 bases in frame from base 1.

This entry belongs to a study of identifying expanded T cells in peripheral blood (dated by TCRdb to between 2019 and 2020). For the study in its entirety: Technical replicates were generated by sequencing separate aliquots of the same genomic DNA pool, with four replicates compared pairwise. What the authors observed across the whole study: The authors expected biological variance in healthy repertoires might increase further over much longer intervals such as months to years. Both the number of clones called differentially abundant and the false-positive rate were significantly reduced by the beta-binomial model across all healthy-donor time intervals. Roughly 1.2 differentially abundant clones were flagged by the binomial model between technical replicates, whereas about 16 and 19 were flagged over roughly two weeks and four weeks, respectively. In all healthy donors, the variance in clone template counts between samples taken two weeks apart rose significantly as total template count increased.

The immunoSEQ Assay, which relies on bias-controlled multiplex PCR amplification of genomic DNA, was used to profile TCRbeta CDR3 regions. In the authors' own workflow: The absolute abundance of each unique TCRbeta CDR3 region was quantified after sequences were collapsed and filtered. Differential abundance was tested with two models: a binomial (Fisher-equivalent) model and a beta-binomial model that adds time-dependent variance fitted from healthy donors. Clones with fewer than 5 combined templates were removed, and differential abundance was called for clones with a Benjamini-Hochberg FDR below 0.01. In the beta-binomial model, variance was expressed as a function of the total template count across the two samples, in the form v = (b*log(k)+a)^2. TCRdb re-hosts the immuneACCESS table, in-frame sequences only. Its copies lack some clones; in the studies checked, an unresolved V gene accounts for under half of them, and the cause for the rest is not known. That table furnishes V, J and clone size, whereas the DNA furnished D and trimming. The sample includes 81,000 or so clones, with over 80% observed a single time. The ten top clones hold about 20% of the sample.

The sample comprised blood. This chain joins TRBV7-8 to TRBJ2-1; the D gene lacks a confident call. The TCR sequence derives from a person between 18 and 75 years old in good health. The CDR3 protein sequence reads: CASTNPPLWEQFF. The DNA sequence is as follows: TGTGCCAGCACTAACCCTCCCCTGTGGGAGCAGTTCTTC. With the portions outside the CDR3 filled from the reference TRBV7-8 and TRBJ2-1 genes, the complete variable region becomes GAGVSQSPRYKVAKRGQDVALRCDPISGHVSLFWYQQALGQGPEFLTYFQNEAQLDKSGLPSDRFFAERPEGSVSTLKIQRTQQEDSAVYLCASTNPPLWEQFFGPGTRLTVL.